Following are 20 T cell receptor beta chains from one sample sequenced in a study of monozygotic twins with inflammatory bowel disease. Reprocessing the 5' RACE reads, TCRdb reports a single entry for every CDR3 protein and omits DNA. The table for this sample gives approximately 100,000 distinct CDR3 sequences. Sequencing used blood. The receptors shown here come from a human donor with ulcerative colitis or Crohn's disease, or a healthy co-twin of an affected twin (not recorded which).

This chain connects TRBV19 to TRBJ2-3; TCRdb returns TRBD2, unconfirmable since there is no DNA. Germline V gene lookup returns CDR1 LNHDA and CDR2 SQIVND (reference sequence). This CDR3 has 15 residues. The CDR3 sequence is CASAGLPRKGDTQYF.

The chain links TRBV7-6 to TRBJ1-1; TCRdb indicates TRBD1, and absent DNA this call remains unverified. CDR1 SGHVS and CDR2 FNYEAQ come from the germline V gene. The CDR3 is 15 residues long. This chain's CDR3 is CASSLMGAPRTEAFF.

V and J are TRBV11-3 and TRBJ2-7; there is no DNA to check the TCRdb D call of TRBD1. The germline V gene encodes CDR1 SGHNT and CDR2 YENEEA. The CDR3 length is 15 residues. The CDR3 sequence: CASSLALRVPYEQYF.

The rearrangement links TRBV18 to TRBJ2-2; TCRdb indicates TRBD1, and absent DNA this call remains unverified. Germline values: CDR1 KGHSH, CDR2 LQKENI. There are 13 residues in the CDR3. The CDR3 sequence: CASVQGNTGELFF. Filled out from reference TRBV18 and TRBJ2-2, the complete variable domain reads NAGVMQNPRHLVRRRGQEARLRCSPMKGHSHVYWYRQLPEEGLKFMVYLQKENIIDESGMPKERFSAEFPKEGPSILRIQQVVRGDSAAYFCASVQGNTGELFFGEGSRLTVL.

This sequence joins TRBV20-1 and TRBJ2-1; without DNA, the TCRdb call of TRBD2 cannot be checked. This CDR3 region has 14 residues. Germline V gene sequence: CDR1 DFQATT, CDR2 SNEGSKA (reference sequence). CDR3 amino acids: CSATSANSYNEQFF.

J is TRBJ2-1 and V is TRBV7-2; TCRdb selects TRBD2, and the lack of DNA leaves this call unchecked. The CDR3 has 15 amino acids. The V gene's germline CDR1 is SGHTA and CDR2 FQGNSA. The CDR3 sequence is CASSLGLAGNNEQFF.

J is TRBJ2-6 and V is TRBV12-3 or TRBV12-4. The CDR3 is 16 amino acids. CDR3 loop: CASSLGSISGANVLTF.

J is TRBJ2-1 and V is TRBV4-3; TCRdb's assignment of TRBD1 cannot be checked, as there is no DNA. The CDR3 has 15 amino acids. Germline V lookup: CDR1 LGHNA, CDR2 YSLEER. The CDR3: CASSQEDRAYNEQFF.

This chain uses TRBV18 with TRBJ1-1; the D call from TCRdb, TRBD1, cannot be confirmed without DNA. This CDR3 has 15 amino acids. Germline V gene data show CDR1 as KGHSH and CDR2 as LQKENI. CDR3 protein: CASSPRTGGGTEAFF.

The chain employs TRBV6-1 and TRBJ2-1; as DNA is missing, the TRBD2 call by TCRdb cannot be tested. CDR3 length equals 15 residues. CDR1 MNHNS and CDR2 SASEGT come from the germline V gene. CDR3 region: CASSEGASGSNEQFF.

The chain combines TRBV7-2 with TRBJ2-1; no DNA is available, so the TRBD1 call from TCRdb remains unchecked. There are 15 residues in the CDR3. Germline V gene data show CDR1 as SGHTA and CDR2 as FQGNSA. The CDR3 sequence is CASSPTGIGYNEQFF.

CDR3 sequence: CSARSGAIGDQPQHF. This rearrangement joins TRBV20-1 to TRBJ1-5. Germline V CDR1 and CDR2: DFQATT, SNEGSKA (reference sequence). The CDR3 is made up of 15 amino acids.

The CDR3 loop reads CASSGPRGLDTEAFF. The chain combines TRBV2 with TRBJ1-1; TCRdb designates TRBD1, a call that cannot be tested without DNA. Germline-derived CDR1 and CDR2 are SNHLY and FYNNEI. This CDR3 is built from 15 residues.

CDR3 in amino acids: CSAREFPSGSYEQYF. The V gene is TRBV20-1, the J gene TRBJ2-7; TCRdb selects TRBD2, and the lack of DNA leaves this call unchecked. Germline-derived CDR1 and CDR2 are DFQATT and SNEGSKA (reference sequence). The CDR3 contains 15 residues.

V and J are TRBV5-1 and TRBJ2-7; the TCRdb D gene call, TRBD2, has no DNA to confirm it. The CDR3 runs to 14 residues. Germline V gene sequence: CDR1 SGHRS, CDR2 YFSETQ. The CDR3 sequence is CASSTHSGTLEQYF.

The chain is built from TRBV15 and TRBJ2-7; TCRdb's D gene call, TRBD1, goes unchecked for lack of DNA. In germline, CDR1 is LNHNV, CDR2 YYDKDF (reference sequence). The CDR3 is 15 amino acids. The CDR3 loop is CATSRDREQGFEQYF. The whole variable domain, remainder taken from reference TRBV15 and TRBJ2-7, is DAMVIQNPRYQVTQFGKPVTLSCSQTLNHNVMYWYQQKSSQAPKLLFHYYDKDFNNEADTPDNFQSRRPNTSFCFLDIRSPGLGDTAMYLCATSRDREQGFEQYFGPGTRLTVT.

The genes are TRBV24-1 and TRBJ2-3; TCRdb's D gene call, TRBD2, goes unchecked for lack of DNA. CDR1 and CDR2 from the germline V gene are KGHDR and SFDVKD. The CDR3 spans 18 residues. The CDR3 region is CATSDPRLAGGTTDTQYF.

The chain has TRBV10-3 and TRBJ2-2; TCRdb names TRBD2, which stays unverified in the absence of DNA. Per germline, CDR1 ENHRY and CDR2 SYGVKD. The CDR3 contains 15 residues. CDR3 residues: CAIRSGSKNTGELFF.

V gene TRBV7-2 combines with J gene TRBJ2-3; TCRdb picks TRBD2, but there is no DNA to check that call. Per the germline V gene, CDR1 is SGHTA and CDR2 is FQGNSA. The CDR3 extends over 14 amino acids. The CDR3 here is CASSSLSSTDTQYF.

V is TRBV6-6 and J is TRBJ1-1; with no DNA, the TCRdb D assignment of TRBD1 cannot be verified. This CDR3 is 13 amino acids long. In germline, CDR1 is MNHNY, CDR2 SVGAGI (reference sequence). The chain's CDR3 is CASQTGGDTEAFF.